This T cell receptor beta chain was sequenced in a study of blood T cells in healthy people across ages. The donors, aged about 6 to 95, were healthy Caucasians from Russia. Germline V gives CDR1 SQVTM, CDR2 ANQGSEA. Germline trimming cut 2 bases from V and 1 base from J; bases unmatched to any gene: 6. The CDR3 contains 16 residues. The use of a sample-barcoded 5' primer and a J-beta primer mix characterized a second PCR of roughly 7 to 11 cycles. TCRdb fed the 5' RACE reads into MiXCR, producing one record per CDR3 protein. The data hold roughly 1.9 million distinct CDR3 sequences, with approximately 39% observed a single time.

This chain links TRBV29-1 with TRBJ2-1; TRBD1 matches 9 bases. The source material was blood. This sequence originates from a human donor in good health. The CDR3 protein is CSVEWGGTGSYNEQFF. In DNA form, the CDR3 reads TGCAGCGTTGAATGGGGGGGGACAGGGTCCTACAATGAGCAGTTCTTC.